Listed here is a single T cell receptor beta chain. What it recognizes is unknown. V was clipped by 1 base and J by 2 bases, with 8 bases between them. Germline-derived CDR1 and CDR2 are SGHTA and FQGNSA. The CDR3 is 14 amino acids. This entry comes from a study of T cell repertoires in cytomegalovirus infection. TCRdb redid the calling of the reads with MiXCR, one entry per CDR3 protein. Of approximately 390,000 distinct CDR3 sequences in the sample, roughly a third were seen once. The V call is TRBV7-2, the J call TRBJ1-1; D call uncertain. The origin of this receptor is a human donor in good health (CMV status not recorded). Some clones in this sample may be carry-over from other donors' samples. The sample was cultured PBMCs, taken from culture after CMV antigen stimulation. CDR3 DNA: TGTGCCAGCAGCTTAGATCGGCAAAACACTGAAGCTTTCTTT. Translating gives CASSLDRQNTEAFF.